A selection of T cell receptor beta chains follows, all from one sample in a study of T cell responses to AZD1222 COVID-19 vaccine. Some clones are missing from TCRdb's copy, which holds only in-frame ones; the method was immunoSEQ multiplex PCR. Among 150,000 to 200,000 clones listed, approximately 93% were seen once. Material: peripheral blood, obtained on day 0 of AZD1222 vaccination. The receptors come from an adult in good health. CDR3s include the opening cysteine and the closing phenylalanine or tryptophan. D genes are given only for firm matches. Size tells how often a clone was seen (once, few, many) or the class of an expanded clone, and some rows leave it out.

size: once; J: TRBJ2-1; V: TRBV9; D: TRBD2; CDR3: CASSGTGGHEQFF; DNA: TGTGCCAGCAGCGGGACGGGGGGTCATGAGCAGTTCTTC
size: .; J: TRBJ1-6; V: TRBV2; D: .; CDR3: CASRQAWNSPLHF; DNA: TGTGCCAGCCGACAGGCCTGGAATTCACCCCTCCACTTT
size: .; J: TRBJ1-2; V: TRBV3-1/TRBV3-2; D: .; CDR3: CASSLQTSDYGYTF; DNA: TGTGCCAGCAGCCTACAGACCTCAGACTATGGCTACACCTTC
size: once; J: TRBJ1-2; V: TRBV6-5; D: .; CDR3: CASSYLGDDGYTF; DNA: TGTGCCAGCAGTTACTTAGGGGACGATGGCTACACCTTC
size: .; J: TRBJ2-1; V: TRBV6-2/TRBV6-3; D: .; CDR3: CASSSVEGDYNEQFF; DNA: TGTGCCAGCAGTTCTGTTGAGGGGGACTACAATGAGCAGTTCTTC
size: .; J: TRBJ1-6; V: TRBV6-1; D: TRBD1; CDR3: CASSEAPGGADSPLHF; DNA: TGTGCCAGCAGTGAAGCGCCAGGGGGGGCTGATTCACCCCTCCACTTT
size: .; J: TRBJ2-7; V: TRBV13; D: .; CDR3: CASSASWDTSSYEQYF; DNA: TGTGCCAGCAGCGCTAGTTGGGACACCTCCTCCTACGAGCAGTACTTC
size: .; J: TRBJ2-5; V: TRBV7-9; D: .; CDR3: CASSPQVEETQYF; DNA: TGTGCCAGCAGCCCACAAGTAGAAGAGACCCAGTACTTC
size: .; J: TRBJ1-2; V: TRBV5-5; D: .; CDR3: CASSPRQEPNYGYTF; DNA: TGTGCCAGCAGCCCTCGACAGGAGCCTAACTATGGCTACACCTTC
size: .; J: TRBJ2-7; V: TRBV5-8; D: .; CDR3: CASSFLQGLGGYEQYF; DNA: TGTGCCAGCAGCTTCCTACAGGGTCTGGGGGGCTACGAGCAGTACTTC
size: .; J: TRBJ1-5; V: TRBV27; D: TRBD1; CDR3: CASSLSTGPNQPQHF; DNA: TGTGCCAGCAGTCTATCGACAGGGCCCAATCAGCCCCAGCATTTT
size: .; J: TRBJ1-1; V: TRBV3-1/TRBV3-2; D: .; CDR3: CASREGRTNTEAFF; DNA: TGTGCCAGCAGAGAGGGTCGGACTAACACTGAAGCTTTCTTT
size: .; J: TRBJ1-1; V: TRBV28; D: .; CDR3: CASSLWGLAFF; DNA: TGTGCCAGCAGTTTGTGGGGCTTGGCTTTCTTT
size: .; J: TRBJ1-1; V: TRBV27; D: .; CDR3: CASSSNPAMNTEAFF; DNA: TGTGCCAGCAGCTCAAACCCGGCTATGAACACTGAAGCTTTCTTT
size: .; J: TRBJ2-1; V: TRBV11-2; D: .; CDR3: CASSHEYSEQFF; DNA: TGTGCCAGCAGCCACGAGTACAGTGAGCAGTTCTTC
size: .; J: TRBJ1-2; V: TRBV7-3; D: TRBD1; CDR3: CASSTGTGVDGYTF; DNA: TGTGCCAGCAGTACCGGGACAGGGGTGGATGGCTACACCTTC
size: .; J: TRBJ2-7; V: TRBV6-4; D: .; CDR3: CASSDSGGGDRLYEQYF; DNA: TGTGCCAGCAGTGACTCAGGGGGGGGCGACCGACTCTACGAGCAGTACTTC
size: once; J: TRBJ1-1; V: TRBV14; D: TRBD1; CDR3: CASSPWGQGKNTEAFF; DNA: TGTGCCAGCAGCCCCTGGGGACAGGGGAAGAACACTGAAGCTTTCTTT
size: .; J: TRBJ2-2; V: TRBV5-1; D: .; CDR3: CASSFGGLDTGELFF; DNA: TGCGCCAGCAGCTTCGGTGGGCTAGACACCGGGGAGCTGTTTTTT
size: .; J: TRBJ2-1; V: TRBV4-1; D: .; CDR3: CASSQDALNNEQFF; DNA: TGCGCCAGCAGCCAAGATGCATTAAACAATGAGCAGTTCTTC
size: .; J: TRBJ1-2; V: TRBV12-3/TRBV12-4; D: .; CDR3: CASSPRPHYGYTF; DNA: TGTGCCAGCAGTCCCAGACCTCACTATGGCTACACCTTC
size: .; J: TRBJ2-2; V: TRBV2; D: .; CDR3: CASSEFSELFF; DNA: TGTGCCAGCAGTGAATTTAGCGAGCTGTTTTTT
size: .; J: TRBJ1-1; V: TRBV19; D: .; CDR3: CASSFPTANTEAFF; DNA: TGTGCCAGTAGTTTCCCGACGGCCAACACTGAAGCTTTCTTT
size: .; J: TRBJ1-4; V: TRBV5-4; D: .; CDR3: CASSLQGTNEKLFF; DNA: TGTGCCAGCAGCTTGCAGGGCACTAATGAAAAACTGTTTTTT
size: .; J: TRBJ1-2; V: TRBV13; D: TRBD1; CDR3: CASRRTGGREGYTF; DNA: TGTGCCAGCAGGAGGACAGGGGGTCGGGAGGGCTACACCTTC
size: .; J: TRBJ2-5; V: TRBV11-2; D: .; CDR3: CASSPSRETQYF; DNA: TGTGCCAGCAGCCCATCTCGAGAGACCCAGTACTTC
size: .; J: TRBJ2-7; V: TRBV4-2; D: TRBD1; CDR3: CASSQSGGPDEQYF; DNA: TGTGCCAGCAGCCAATCAGGGGGCCCAGACGAGCAGTACTTC
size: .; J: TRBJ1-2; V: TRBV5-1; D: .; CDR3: CASRLDGYGYTF; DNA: TGCGCCAGCAGGTTGGATGGCTATGGCTACACCTTC
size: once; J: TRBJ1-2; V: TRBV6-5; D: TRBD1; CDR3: CASRDGQGAYGYTF; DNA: TGTGCCAGCAGGGATGGACAGGGGGCTTATGGCTACACCTTC
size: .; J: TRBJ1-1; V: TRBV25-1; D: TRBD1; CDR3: CASSERTGWINEAFF; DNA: TGTGCCAGCAGTGAAAGGACAGGGTGGATCAATGAAGCTTTCTTT
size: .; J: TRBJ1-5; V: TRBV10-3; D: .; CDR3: CAISVTGGNQPQHF; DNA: TGTGCCATCAGTGTAACAGGCGGCAATCAGCCCCAGCATTTT
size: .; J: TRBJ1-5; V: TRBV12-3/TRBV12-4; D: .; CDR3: CASTPGLGQPQHF; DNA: TGTGCCAGCACCCCCGGGCTTGGTCAGCCCCAGCATTTT
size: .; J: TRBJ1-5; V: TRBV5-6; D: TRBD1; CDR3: CASSGQGKDQPQHF; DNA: TGTGCCAGCAGCGGACAGGGTAAAGATCAGCCCCAGCATTTT
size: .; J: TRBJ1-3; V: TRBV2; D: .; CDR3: CASSEGRRGSGNTIYF; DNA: TGTGCCAGCAGTGAGGGTCGAAGGGGCTCTGGAAACACCATATATTTT
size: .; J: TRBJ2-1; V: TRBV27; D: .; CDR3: CASGTPPQNEQFF; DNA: TGTGCCAGCGGGACCCCCCCCCAAAATGAGCAGTTCTTC
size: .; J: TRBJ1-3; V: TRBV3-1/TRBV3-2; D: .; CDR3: CASSQEAGNTIYF; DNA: TGTGCCAGCAGCCAAGAGGCTGGAAACACCATATATTTT
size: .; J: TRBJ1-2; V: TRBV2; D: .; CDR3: CASSSTAGHGYTF; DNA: TGTGCCAGCAGTTCGACGGCGGGACATGGCTACACCTTC
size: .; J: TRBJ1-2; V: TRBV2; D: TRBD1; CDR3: CASRDREYNYGYTF; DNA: TGTGCCAGCAGAGACAGGGAATATAACTATGGCTACACCTTC
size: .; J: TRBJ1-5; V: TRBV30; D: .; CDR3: CAWSVGTAGKGNQPQHF; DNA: TGTGCCTGGAGTGTGGGTACCGCAGGGAAAGGCAATCAGCCCCAGCATTTT
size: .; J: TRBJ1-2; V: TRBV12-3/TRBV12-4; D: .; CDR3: CASSLINNYGYTF; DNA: TGTGCCAGCAGTTTAATAAATAACTATGGCTACACCTTC
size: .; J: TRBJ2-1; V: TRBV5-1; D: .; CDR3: CASSLEGYEQFF; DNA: TGCGCCAGCAGCTTGGAGGGCTATGAGCAGTTCTTC
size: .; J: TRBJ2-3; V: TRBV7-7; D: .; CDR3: CASRLGAHRDTSRGDTQYF; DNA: TGTGCTAGCAGATTAGGCGCTCACCGGGACACCTCTAGGGGGGATACGCAGTATTTT